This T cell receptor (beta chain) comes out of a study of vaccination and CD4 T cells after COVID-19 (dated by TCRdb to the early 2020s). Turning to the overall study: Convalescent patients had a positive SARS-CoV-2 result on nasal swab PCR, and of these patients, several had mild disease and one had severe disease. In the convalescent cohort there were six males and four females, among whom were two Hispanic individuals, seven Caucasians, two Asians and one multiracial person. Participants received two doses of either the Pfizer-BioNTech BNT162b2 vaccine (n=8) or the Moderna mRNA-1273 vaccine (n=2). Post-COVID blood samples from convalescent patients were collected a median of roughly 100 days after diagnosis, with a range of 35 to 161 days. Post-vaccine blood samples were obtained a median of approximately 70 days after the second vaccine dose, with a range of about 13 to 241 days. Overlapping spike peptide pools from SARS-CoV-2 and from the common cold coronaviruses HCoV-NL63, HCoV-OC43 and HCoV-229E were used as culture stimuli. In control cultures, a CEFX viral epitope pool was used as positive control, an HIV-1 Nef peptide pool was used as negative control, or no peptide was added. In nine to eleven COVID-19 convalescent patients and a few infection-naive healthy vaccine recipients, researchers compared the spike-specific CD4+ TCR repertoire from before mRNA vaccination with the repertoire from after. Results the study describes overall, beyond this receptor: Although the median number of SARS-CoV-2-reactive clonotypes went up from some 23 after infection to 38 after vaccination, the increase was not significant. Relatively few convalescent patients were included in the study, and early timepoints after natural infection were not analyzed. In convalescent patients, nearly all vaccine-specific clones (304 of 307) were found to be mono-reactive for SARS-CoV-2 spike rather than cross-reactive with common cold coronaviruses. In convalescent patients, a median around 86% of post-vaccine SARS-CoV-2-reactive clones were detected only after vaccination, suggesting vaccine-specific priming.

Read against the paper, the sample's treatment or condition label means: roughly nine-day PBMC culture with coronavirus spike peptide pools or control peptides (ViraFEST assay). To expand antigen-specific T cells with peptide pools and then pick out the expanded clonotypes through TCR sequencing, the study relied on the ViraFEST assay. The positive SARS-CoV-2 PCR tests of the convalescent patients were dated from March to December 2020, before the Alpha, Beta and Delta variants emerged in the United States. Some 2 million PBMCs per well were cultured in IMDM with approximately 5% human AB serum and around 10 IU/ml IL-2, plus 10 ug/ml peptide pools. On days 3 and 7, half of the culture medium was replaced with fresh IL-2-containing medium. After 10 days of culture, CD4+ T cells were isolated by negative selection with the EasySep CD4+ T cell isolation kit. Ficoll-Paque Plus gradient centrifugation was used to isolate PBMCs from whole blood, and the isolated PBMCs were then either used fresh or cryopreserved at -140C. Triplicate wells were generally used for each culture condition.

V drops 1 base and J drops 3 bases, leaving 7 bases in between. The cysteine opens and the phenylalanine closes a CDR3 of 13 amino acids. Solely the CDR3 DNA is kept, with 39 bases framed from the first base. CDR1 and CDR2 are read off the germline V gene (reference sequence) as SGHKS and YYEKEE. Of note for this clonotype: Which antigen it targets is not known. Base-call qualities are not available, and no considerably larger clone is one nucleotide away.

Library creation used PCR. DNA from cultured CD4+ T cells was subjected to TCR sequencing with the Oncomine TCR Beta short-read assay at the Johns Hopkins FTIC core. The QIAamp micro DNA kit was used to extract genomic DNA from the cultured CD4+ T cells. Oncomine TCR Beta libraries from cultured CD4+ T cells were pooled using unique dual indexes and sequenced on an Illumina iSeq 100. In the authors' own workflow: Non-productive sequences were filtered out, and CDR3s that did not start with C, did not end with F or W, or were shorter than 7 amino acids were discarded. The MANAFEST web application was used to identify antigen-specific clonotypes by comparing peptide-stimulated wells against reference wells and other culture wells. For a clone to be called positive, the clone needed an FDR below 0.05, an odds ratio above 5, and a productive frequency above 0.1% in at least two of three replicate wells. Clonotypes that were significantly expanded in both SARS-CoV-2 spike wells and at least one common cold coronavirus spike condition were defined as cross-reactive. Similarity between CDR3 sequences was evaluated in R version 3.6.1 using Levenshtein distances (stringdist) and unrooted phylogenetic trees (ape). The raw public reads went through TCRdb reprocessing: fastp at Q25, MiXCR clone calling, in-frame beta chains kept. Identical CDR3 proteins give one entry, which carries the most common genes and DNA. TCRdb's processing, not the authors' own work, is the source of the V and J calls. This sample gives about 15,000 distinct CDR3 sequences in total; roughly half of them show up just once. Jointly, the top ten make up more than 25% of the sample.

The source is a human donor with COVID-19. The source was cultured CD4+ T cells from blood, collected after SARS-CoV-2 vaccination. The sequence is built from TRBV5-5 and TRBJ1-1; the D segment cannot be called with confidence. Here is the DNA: TGTGCCAGCAGCTTGACAGCGGACACTGAAGCTTTCTTT. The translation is CASSLTADTEAFF.